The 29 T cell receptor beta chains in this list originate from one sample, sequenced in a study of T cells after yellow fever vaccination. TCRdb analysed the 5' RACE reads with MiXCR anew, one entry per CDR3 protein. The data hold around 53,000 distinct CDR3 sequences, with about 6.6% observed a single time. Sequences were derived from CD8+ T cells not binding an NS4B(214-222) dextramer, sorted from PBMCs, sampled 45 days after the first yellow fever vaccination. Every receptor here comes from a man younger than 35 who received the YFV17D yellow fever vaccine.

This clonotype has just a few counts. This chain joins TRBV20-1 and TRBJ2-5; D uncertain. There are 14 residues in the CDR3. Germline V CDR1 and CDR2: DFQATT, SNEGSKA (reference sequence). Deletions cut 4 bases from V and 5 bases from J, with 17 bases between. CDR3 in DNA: TGCAGTGCTATAGACCCAGGACCCAGGGAGACCCAGTACTTC. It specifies CSAIDPGPRETQYF.

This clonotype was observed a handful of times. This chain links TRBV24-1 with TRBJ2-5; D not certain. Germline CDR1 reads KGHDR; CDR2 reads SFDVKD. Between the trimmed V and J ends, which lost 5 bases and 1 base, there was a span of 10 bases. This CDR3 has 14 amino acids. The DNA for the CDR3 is TGTGCCACCAGTGCGATCGACGGCCAAGAGACCCAGTACTTC. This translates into CATSAIDGQETQYF.

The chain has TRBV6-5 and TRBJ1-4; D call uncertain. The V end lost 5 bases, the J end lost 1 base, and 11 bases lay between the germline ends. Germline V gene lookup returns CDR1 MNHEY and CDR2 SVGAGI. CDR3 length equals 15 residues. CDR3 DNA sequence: TGTGCCAGCAGTCTTCATCCGCGAACTAATGAAAAACTGTTTTTT. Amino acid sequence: CASSLHPRTNEKLFF.

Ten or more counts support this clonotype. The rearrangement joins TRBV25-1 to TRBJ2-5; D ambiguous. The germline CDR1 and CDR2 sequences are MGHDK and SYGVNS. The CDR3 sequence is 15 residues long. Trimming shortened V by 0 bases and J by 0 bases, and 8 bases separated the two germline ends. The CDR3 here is CASSEYSNNQETQYF. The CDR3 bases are TGTGCCAGCAGTGAATACAGTAATAACCAAGAGACCCAGTACTTC.

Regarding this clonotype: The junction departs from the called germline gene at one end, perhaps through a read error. The CDR3 loop reads CASSLEARDTGVLFF. CDR3 nucleotides: TGTGCCAGCAGCTTAGAGGCCAGGGATACCGGGGTGCTGTTTTTT. The chain combines TRBV7-8 with TRBJ2-2, with D perhaps matching TRBD1 or TRBD2 (5 bases each). Per germline, CDR1 SGHVS and CDR2 FQNEAQ. This CDR3 is 15 amino acids long.

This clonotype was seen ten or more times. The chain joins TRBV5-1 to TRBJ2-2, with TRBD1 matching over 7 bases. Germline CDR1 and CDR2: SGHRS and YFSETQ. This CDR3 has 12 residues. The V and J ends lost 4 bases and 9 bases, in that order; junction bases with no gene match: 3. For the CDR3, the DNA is TGCGCCAGCAGCCTACAGGGGAGGGAGCTGTTTTTT. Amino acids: CASSLQGRELFF.

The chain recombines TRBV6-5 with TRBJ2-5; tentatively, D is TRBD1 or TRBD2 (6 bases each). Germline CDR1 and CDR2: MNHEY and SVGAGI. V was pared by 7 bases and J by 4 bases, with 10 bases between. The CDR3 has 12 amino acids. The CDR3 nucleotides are TGTGCCAGCAACGAGGGGGGAGAGACCCAGTACTTC. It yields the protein CASNEGGETQYF.

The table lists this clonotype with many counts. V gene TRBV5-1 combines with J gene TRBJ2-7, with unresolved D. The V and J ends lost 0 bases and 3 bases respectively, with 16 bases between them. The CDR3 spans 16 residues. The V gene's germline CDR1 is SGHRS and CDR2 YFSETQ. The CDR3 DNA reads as TGCGCCAGCAGCTTGGCTGGCCTACCCACAAGCTACGAGCAGTACTTC. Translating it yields CASSLAGLPTSYEQYF.

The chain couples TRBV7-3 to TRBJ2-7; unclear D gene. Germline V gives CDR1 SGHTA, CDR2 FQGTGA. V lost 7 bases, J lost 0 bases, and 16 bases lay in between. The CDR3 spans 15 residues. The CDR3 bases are TGTGCCAGCAACCTACGAAATGGTTTCTCCTACGAGCAGTACGTC. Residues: CASNLRNGFSYEQYV.

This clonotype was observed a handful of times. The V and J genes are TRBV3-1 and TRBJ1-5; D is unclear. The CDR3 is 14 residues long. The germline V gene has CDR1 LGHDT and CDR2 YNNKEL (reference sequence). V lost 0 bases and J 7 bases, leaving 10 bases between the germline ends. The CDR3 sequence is CASSQDRRKQPQHF. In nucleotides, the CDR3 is TGTGCCAGCAGCCAAGATCGAAGGAAGCAGCCCCAGCATTTT. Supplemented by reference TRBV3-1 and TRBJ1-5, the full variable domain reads DTAVSQTPKYLVTQMGNDKSIKCEQNLGHDTMYWYKQDSKKFLKIMFSYNNKELIINETVPNRFSPKSPDKAHLNLHINSLELGDSAVYFCASSQDRRKQPQHFGDGTRLSIL.

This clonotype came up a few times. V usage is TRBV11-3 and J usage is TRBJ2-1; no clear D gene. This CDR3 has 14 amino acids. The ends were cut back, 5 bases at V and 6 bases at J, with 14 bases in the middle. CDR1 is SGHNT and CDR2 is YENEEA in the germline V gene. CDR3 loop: CASSPPGLSNEQFF. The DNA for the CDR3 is TGTGCCAGCAGCCCCCCCGGTCTTTCCAATGAGCAGTTCTTC.

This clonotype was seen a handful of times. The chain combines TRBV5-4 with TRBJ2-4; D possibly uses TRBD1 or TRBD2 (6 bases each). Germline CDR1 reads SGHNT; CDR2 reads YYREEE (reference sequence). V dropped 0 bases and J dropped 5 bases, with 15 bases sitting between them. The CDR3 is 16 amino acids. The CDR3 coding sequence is TGTGCCAGCAGCTTGGCCTTGGGGGGCGAGGAAAACATTCAGTACTTC. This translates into CASSLALGGEENIQYF.

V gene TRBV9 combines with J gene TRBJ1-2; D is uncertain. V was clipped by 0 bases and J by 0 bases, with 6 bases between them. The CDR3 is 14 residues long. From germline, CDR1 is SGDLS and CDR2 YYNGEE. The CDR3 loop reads CASSVEAANYGYTF. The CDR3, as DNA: TGTGCCAGCAGCGTAGAAGCCGCTAACTATGGCTACACCTTC. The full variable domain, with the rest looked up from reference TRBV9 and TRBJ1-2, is DSGVTQTPKHLITATGQRVTLRCSPRSGDLSVYWYQQSLDQGLQFLIQYYNGEERAKGNILERFSAQQFPDLHSELNLSSLELGDSALYFCASSVEAANYGYTFGSGTRLTVV.

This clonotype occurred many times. The CDR3 DNA reads as TGCGCCAGCAGCTTACCTGCTAGCGGGCTTGAAGAGACCCAGTACTTC. Amino acids: CASSLPASGLEETQYF. This chain connects TRBV5-1 to TRBJ2-5, with TRBD2 identical over 8 bases. Germline values: CDR1 SGHRS, CDR2 YFSETQ. The CDR3 sequence is 16 residues long. After removal of 2 bases from V and 3 bases from J, the junction contained 9 bases not matched to a gene. The variable domain in full, with the rest retrieved from reference TRBV5-1 and TRBJ2-5, is KAGVTQTPRYLIKTRGQQVTLSCSPISGHRSVSWYQQTPGQGLQFLFEYFSETQRNKGNFPGRFSGRQFSNSRSEMNVSTLELGDSALYLCASSLPASGLEETQYFGPGTRLLVL.

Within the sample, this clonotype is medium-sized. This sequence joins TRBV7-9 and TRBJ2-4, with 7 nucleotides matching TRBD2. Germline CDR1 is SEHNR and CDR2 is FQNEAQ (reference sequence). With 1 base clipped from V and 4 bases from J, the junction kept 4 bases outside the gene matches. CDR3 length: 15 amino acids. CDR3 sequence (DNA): TGTGCCAGCAGCTTAGTGCAGCGGGGAAAAAACATTCAGTACTTC. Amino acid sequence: CASSLVQRGKNIQYF. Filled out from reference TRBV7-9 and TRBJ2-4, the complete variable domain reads DTGVSQNPRHKITKRGQNVTFRCDPISEHNRLYWYRQTLGQGPEFLTYFQNEAQLEKSRLLSDRFSAERPKGSFSTLEIQRTEQGDSAMYLCASSLVQRGKNIQYFGAGTRLSVL.

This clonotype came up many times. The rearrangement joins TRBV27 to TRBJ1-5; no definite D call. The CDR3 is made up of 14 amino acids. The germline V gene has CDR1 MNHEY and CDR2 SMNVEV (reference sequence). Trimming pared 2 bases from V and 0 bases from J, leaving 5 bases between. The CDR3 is CASSLENSNQPQHF. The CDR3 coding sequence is TGTGCCAGCAGTTTAGAAAATAGCAATCAGCCCCAGCATTTT.

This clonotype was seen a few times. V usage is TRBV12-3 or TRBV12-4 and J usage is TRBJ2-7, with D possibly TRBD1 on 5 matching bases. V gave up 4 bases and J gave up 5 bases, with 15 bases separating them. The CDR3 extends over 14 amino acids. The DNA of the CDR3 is TGTGCCAGCAGTTCCCTCATGACAGTGGACGAGCAGTACTTC. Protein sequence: CASSSLMTVDEQYF.

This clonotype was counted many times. The CDR3: CSAPPTSGTWETQYF. The DNA for the CDR3 is TGCAGTGCTCCTCCGACTAGCGGGACGTGGGAGACCCAGTACTTC. The V call is TRBV20-1, the J call TRBJ2-5; 11 bases match TRBD2. This CDR3 spans 15 amino acids. Germline lookup yields CDR1 DFQATT and CDR2 SNEGSKA (reference sequence). The ends lost 5 bases at V and 5 bases at J; junction bases unmatched: 10.

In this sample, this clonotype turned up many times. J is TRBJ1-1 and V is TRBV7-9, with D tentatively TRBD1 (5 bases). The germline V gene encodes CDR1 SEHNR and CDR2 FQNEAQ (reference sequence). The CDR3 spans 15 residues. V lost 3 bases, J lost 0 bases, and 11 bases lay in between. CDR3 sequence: CASSFEGFMNTEAFF. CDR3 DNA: TGTGCCAGCAGCTTCGAGGGGTTCATGAACACTGAAGCTTTCTTT.

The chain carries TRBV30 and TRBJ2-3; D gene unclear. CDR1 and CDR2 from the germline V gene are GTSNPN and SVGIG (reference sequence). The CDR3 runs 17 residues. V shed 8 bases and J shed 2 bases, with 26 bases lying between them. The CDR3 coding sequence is TGTGCCGGAGACCCCCCCGGTTCCTTGCTACCCACAGATACGCAGTATTTT. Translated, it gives CAGDPPGSLLPTDTQYF.

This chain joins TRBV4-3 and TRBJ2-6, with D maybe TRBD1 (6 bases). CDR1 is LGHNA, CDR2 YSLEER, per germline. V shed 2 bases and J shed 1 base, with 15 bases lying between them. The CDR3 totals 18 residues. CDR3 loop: CASSQSDRGTSGANVLTF. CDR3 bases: TGCGCCAGCAGCCAATCGGATAGAGGGACATCTGGGGCCAACGTCCTGACTTTC.

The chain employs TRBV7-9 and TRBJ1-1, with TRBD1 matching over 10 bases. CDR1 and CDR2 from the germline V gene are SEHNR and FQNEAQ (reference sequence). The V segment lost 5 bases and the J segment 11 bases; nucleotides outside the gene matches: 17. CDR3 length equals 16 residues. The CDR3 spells CASSPSRGQGTVRAFF. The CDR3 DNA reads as TGTGCCAGCAGCCCTTCCCGGGGACAGGGGACGGTGCGGGCTTTCTTT. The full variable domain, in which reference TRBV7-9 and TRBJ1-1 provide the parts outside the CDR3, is DTGVSQNPRHKITKRGQNVTFRCDPISEHNRLYWYRQTLGQGPEFLTYFQNEAQLEKSRLLSDRFSAERPKGSFSTLEIQRTEQGDSAMYLCASSPSRGQGTVRAFFGQGTRLTVV.

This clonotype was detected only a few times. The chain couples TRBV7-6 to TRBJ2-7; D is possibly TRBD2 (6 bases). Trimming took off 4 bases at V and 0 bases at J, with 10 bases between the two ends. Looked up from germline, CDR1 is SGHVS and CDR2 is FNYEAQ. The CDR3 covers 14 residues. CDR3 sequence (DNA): TGTGCCAGCAGCTCAAGCGGGCTCTCCTACGAGCAGTACTTC. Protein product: CASSSSGLSYEQYF. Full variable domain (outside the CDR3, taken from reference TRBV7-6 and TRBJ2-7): GAGVSQSPRYKVTKRGQDVALRCDPISGHVSLYWYRQALGQGPEFLTYFNYEAQQDKSGLPNDRFSAERPEGSISTLTIQRTEQRDSAMYRCASSSSGLSYEQYFGPGTRLTVT.

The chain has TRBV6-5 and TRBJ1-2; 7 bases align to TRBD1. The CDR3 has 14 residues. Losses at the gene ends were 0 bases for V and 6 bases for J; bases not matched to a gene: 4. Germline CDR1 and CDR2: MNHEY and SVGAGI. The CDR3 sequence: CASSYSGGKDGYTF. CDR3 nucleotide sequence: TGTGCCAGCAGTTACTCAGGGGGCAAGGATGGCTACACCTTC.

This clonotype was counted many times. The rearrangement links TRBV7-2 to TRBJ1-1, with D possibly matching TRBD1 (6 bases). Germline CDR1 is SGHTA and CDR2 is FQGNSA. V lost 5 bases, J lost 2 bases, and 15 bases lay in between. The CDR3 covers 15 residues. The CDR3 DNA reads TGTGCCAGCAGCCCAGGGGTGTTCCCTAACACTGAAGCTTTCTTT. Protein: CASSPGVFPNTEAFF.

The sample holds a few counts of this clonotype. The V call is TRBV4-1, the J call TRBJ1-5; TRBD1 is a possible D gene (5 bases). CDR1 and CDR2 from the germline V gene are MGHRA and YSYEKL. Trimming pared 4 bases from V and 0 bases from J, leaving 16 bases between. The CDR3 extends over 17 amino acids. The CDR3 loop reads CASSPYYADTSNQPQHF. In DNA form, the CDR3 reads TGCGCCAGCAGCCCGTACTACGCGGACACTAGCAATCAGCCCCAGCATTTT.

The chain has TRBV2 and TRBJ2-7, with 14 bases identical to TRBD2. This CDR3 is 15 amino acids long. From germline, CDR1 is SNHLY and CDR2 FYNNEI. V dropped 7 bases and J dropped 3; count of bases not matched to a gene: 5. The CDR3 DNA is TGTGCCAGCACCCGGACTAGCGGGGGGATCTACGAGCAGTACGTC. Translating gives CASTRTSGGIYEQYV.

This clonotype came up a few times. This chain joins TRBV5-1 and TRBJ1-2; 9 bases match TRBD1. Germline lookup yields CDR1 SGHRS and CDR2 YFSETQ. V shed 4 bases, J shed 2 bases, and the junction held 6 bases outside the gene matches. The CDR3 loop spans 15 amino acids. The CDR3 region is CASSLTQGANYGYTF. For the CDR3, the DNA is TGCGCCAGCAGCCTAACACAGGGGGCGAACTATGGCTACACCTTC.

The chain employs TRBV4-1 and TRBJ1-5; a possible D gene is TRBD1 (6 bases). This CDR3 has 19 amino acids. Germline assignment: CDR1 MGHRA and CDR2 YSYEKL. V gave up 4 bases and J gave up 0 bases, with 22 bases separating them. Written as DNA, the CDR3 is TGCGCCAGCAGCCCCGCCGGGGCACGGGGGCCCTATAGCAATCAGCCCCAGCATTTT. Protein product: CASSPAGARGPYSNQPQHF.